The clone carrying this TCR beta chain has ten or more counts. This specimen belongs to a study of read filtering for tumor transcriptome and immune sequencing. The library was built from about 400 ng RNA with molecular barcoded adaptors for alpha/delta and beta/gamma chains. TCRdb processed the reads anew with MiXCR; each CDR3 protein has one entry. The table records about 86,000 distinct CDR3 sequences, around an eighth of them present only once. Germline CDR1 DFQATT, CDR2 SNEGSKA (reference sequence). This CDR3 has 15 amino acids. The V end was cut by 0 bases, the J end by 0 bases, with 12 bases between.

The clonotype comes from a donor at least 40 years old with multiple myeloma. The chain recombines TRBV20-1 with TRBJ2-7; D ambiguous. Source material: a population of CD138-negative cells sorted from bone marrow. The CDR3: CSARDLPRSSYEQYF. The CDR3 coding sequence is TGCAGTGCTAGAGATCTACCTAGGAGCTCCTACGAGCAGTACTTC.